The 3 T cell receptor beta chains presented below share a single source sample, sequenced in a study of graft-versus-host responses after intestinal transplantation. Their antigen targets remain unknown. Assay: immunoSEQ multiplex PCR; the TCRdb copy retains only in-frame clones and omits some. The profile covers 70,000 to 80,000 clones, with less than 95% appearing a single time and about 1.3% taken by the ten largest. The sample was unstimulated CD8+ T cells sorted from spleen or lymph node cells, taken before intestinal transplant. The receptor source for this set is a human donor who received an intestinal transplant.

V usage is TRBV7-9 and J usage is TRBJ2-7; D not certain. CDR1 is SEHNR and CDR2 is FQNEAQ in the germline V gene (reference sequence). This CDR3 spans 14 amino acids. V dropped 6 bases and J dropped 2 bases, with 14 bases sitting between them. CDR3 in DNA: TGTGCCAGCAGGGCCATTGGTACAACCTACGAGCAGTACTTC. This sequence encodes CASRAIGTTYEQYF.

V and J are TRBV27 and TRBJ1-4; 8 bases map to TRBD1. The V gene end was trimmed by 4 bases and the J gene end by 0 bases; junction bases not matched to a gene: 4. CDR1 and CDR2 from the germline V gene are MNHEY and SMNVEV (reference sequence). This CDR3 has 16 residues. The CDR3 region has the DNA TGTGCCAGCAGTTCACAGGGGGGTGCAACTAATGAAAAACTGTTTTTT. This gives the protein CASSSQGGATNEKLFF.

The chain carries TRBV7-2 and TRBJ2-2; D is possibly TRBD1 (6 bases). The CDR3 loop spans 13 amino acids. The V end lost 10 bases, the J end lost 6 bases, and 15 bases lay between the germline ends. CDR1 is SGHTA, CDR2 FQGNSA, per germline. The CDR3 here is CAIYRVAPGELFF. Here the CDR3 DNA reads TGTGCCATCTACAGGGTTGCCCCCGGGGAGCTGTTTTTT.